This T cell receptor beta chain is from a study of blood T cells in healthy people across ages. Regarding the study as a whole: Possibly confounding the expanded clonotype changes was the fact that donor CMV status was unknown. Researchers report that TCR beta diversity correlated strongly with naive T cell percentage.

CDR1 and CDR2 from the germline V gene are ENHRY and SYGVKD. V gave up 0 bases and J gave up 6 bases; unmatched junction bases: 2. CDR3 length: 16 residues. This clonotype was seen only a few times. Its target is not known. Per sample, no less than 5.5 micrograms of total RNA were extracted. Through a sample-barcoded 5' primer and a J-beta primer mix, a second PCR was run for roughly 6 to 12 cycles. Each cDNA was tagged by a template-switch adaptor containing 12 random nucleotides. Each CDR3 protein gets one entry after TCRdb re-called the 5' RACE reads with MiXCR. The sample shows around 1,800,000 distinct CDR3 sequences, about two fifths of them seen only once.

Input material: blood. The source is a human donor in good health. This sequence joins TRBV10-3 and TRBJ2-1; 13 bases map to TRBD2. The CDR3: CAISESTSGGFNEQFF. DNA of the CDR3: TGTGCCATCAGTGAGTCGACTAGCGGGGGGTTCAATGAGCAGTTCTTC.